The 17 T cell receptor beta chains below come from one sample, sequenced in a study of cytomegalovirus exposure and HLA in healthy donors. Some clones are missing from TCRdb's copy, which holds only in-frame ones; the method was immunoSEQ multiplex PCR. In the table there are about 120,000 clones, around 85% of which are singletons. The material sequenced was PBMCs. The receptors originated from a woman in her 30s in good health and CMV-seronegative.

In DNA, the CDR3 is TGTGCCAGCAGTGGGACAGGGGGCGCCGGGGAAAAACTGTTTTTT. It codes for CASSGTGGAGEKLFF. V gene TRBV6-5 combines with J gene TRBJ1-4; TRBD1 aligns across 12 bases. The germline V gene has CDR1 MNHEY and CDR2 SVGAGI. V shed 5 bases and J 8 bases; nucleotides not matched to a gene: 6. This CDR3 contains 15 residues.

V gene TRBV25-1 combines with J gene TRBJ1-1; 11 nucleotides line up with TRBD1. V lost 3 bases, J lost 5 bases, and 8 bases stayed unmatched. Germline V gene sequence: CDR1 MGHDK, CDR2 SYGVNS. This CDR3 is 16 amino acids long. Here the CDR3 reads CASSEPGQGGYTEAFF. In DNA form, the CDR3 reads TGTGCCAGCAGTGAGCCGGGACAGGGGGGATATACTGAAGCTTTCTTT.

The chain uses TRBV19 and TRBJ1-6, with 9 bases that match TRBD1. The CDR3 runs to 18 residues. CDR1 and CDR2 from the germline V gene are LNHDA and SQIVND (reference sequence). The junction had 10 bases not matched to a gene; V was cut back by 5 bases and J by 2 bases. The CDR3 spells CASSLTPGQGAYNSPLHF. CDR3 sequence (DNA): TGTGCCAGTAGTCTAACCCCGGGACAGGGAGCCTATAATTCACCCCTCCACTTT. Variable domain in full (rest from reference TRBV19 and TRBJ1-6): DGGITQSPKYLFRKEGQNVTLSCEQNLNHDAMYWYRQDPGQGLRLIYYSQIVNDFQKGDIAEGYSVSREKKESFPLTVTSAQKNPTAFYLCASSLTPGQGAYNSPLHFGNGTRLTVT.

This clone showed up just a few times. This chain links TRBV5-1 with TRBJ1-5, with D perhaps matching TRBD1 (5 bases). The ends were cut back, 0 bases at V and 7 bases at J, with 11 bases in the middle. CDR3 length equals 14 residues. CDR1 and CDR2 from the germline V gene are SGHRS and YFSETQ. The CDR3 here is CASSLEGISQPQHF. In nucleotides, the CDR3 is TGCGCCAGCAGCTTGGAGGGGATTAGCCAGCCCCAGCATTTT.

V usage is TRBV11-3 and J usage is TRBJ2-1; 7 bases align to TRBD2. Germline assignment: CDR1 SGHNT and CDR2 YENEEA. CDR3 length: 12 residues. V lost 7 bases to trimming and J lost 9 bases; unmatched junction nucleotides: 6. CDR3 loop: CASKWGEGEQFF. Here the CDR3 DNA reads TGTGCCAGCAAGTGGGGGGAGGGTGAGCAGTTCTTC. The whole variable domain, remainder taken from reference TRBV11-3 and TRBJ2-1, is EAGVVQSPRYKIIEKKQPVAFWCNPISGHNTLYWYLQNLGQGPELLIRYENEEAVDDSQLPKDRFSAERLKGVDSTLKIQPAELGDSAVYLCASKWGEGEQFFGPGTRLTVL.

This clone has only one observation. This sequence joins TRBV6-5 and TRBJ2-7; the D is unclear. CDR1 is MNHEY, CDR2 SVGAGI, per germline. The CDR3 runs 14 residues. The V gene lost 0 bases and the J gene lost 6 bases, with 12 bases spanning the gap. The CDR3 loop reads CASSYSTRQSEQYF. CDR3 DNA sequence: TGTGCCAGCAGTTACTCGACGCGGCAGTCCGAGCAGTACTTC.

The chain couples TRBV15 to TRBJ1-1; 7 bases agree with TRBD1. CDR3 length: 16 residues. Germline V gene sequence: CDR1 LNHNV, CDR2 YYDKDF (reference sequence). V lost 0 bases to trimming and J lost 5 bases; unmatched junction nucleotides: 9. Here the CDR3 reads CATSRDGGRGRTEAFF. The CDR3 DNA is TGTGCCACCAGCAGAGATGGGGGCAGGGGGAGGACTGAAGCTTTCTTT. Full variable domain (remainder filled in from reference TRBV15 and TRBJ1-1): DAMVIQNPRYQVTQFGKPVTLSCSQTLNHNVMYWYQQKSSQAPKLLFHYYDKDFNNEADTPDNFQSRRPNTSFCFLDIRSPGLGDTAMYLCATSRDGGRGRTEAFFGQGTRLTVV.

CDR3 sequence reads: CASTPGTGELFF. The CDR3 DNA sequence: TGTGCCAGCACCCCGGGAACCGGGGAGCTGTTTTTT. The chain has TRBV6-5 and TRBJ2-2; D may be TRBD2 (5 bases). V was pared by 7 bases and J by 5 bases, with 8 bases between. The CDR3 has 12 amino acids. Germline CDR1 MNHEY, CDR2 SVGAGI.

This sequence joins TRBV6-6 and TRBJ2-7; D is uncertain. Germline V CDR1 and CDR2: MNHNY, SVGAGI (reference sequence). The V and J ends lost 7 bases and 0 bases respectively, with 13 bases between them. CDR3 length equals 14 residues. The CDR3 sequence is CASTPPESSYEQYF. The CDR3 nucleotides read TGTGCCAGCACGCCCCCGGAGAGCTCCTACGAGCAGTACTTC.

In DNA, the CDR3 is TGTGCCAGCAGCTTACGCCCGGCGAACACCGGGGAGCTGTTTTTT. Translation gives CASSLRPANTGELFF. This chain joins TRBV7-2 and TRBJ2-2, with no clear D. Per germline, CDR1 SGHTA and CDR2 FQGNSA. The length of the CDR3 is 15 residues. V dropped 2 bases and J dropped 0 bases, with 7 bases sitting between them.

This rearrangement joins TRBV4-3 to TRBJ1-2, with unresolved D. CDR1 LGHNA and CDR2 YSLEER come from the germline V gene. With 3 bases removed from V and 8 bases from J, the gap between germline ends came to 19 bases. The CDR3 is 15 residues long. This chain's CDR3 is CASSHAPGAGRGYTF. The CDR3 DNA reads as TGCGCCAGCAGCCATGCTCCGGGAGCTGGGAGAGGCTACACCTTC.

This clone was picked up one time. The chain couples TRBV6-5 to TRBJ2-7; tentatively, D is TRBD1 (5 bases). The V end lost 6 bases, the J end lost 2 bases, and 14 bases lay between the germline ends. Germline values: CDR1 MNHEY, CDR2 SVGAGI. CDR3 length: 14 residues. CDR3 sequence reads: CASSPDRKAYEQYF. DNA for the CDR3: TGTGCCAGCAGCCCCGACAGAAAGGCCTACGAGCAGTACTTC.

This clone is a singleton in its sample. The chain uses TRBV5-1 and TRBJ1-5; unclear D gene. The germline CDR1 and CDR2 sequences are SGHRS and YFSETQ. With 0 bases removed from V and 5 bases from J, the gap between germline ends came to 6 bases. The CDR3 runs 13 residues. The CDR3 protein is CASSLESDQPQHF. The CDR3 bases are TGCGCCAGCAGCTTGGAATCTGATCAGCCCCAGCATTTT.

The chain carries TRBV29-1 and TRBJ2-1, with 16 bases fitting TRBD2. Trimming cost V 8 bases and J 6 bases; bases outside gene matches: 10. Germline CDR1 and CDR2: SQVTM and ANQGSEA. This CDR3 spans 16 amino acids. CDR3 bases: TGCAGCATCCCCGGGACTAGCGGGGGGGCCCCCAATGAGCAGTTCTTC. Protein product: CSIPGTSGGAPNEQFF.

The CDR3 here is CASGSTGVIANQPQHF. DNA for the CDR3: TGTGCTAGTGGCTCGACAGGGGTCATCGCCAATCAGCCCCAGCATTTT. The V and J genes are TRBV12-5 and TRBJ1-5; 8 bases are a match to TRBD1. This CDR3 spans 16 amino acids. Germline-derived CDR1 and CDR2 are LGHNT and FRNRAP. The J segment lost 3 bases and the V segment lost 6 bases, leaving 10 bases of the junction unmatched.

The chain has TRBV6-4 and TRBJ2-3; a weak D match, TRBD2 (6 bases). The CDR3 sequence is 15 residues long. Per the germline V gene, CDR1 is MRHNA and CDR2 is SNTAGT. Deletions cut 0 bases from V and 0 bases from J, with 7 bases between. CDR3 protein: CASSDSAGSTDTQYF. The CDR3 DNA reads as TGTGCCAGCAGTGACTCGGCGGGGAGCACAGATACGCAGTATTTT.

The rearrangement links TRBV15 to TRBJ2-6; no firm D call. The V and J ends lost 1 base and 0 bases respectively, with 4 bases between them. This CDR3 is 15 amino acids long. The V gene's germline CDR1 is LNHNV and CDR2 YYDKDF (reference sequence). The CDR3 protein is CATSRGLSGANVLTF. CDR3 in DNA: TGTGCCACCAGCAGAGGGCTCTCTGGGGCCAACGTCCTGACTTTC.